The TCR beta chain described here comes from a study of cytomegalovirus exposure and HLA in healthy donors. At the time of sampling, donors were nominally healthy, though unrecorded immune exposures were likely. In the case of this clone: No antigen is known for it.

The PCR had 60 Vbeta and 13 Jbeta primers. Data came from immunoSEQ multiplex PCR; TCRdb stores just in-frame clones and leaves some out. The sample has about 130,000 clones; over 9.5% are singletons. The study, taken as a whole, reports: It was reported that the classifier diagnosed cytomegalovirus status with high specificity and sensitivity in both the original and validation cohorts.

V lost 6 bases and J lost 10, with 14 bases in between. The length of the CDR3 is 12 residues. The germline V gene encodes CDR1 SNHLY and CDR2 FYNNEI. Sequencing input: PBMCs. The V call is TRBV2, the J call TRBJ2-3; possibly TRBD1 for D (7 bases). The TCR sequence derives from a woman aged 18 to 35 in good health and CMV-seropositive. The CDR3 sequence is CASRTDREAQYF. CDR3 coding DNA: TGTGCCAGCAGGACCGACAGGGAGGCGCAGTATTTT.